This paragraph reports one T cell receptor beta chain. These data come from a study of blood T cell repertoires in COVID-19. Sequenced by immunoSEQ multiplex PCR; TCRdb stores in-frame clones only, minus some. The table records about 300,000 clones, around 90% of them present only once. The CDR3 totals 14 residues. Between the trimmed V and J ends, which lost 0 bases and 3 bases, there was a span of 9 bases. Germline values: CDR1 SGHRS, CDR2 YFSETQ. Participants had their cohort set by participant-reported clinical history. This chain links TRBV5-1 with TRBJ1-1; D gene unclear. Sequences were obtained from PBMCs or T cells enriched from blood (not recorded which). The origin of this receptor is a woman aged 25-40 years who had recovered from COVID-19. The CDR3 here is CASSLERADTEAFF. The DNA for the CDR3 is TGCGCCAGCAGCTTGGAGAGGGCTGACACTGAAGCTTTCTTT.